The subject of this entry is one T cell receptor (beta chain). The sample belongs to a study of technical replicates of blood from several donors. Clones were read by immunoSEQ multiplex PCR, and TCRdb kept only the in-frame ones, dropping some. Of approximately 94,000 clones listed, around 96% are singletons. Germline V gene lookup returns CDR1 SGHVS and CDR2 FQNEAQ. CDR3 length equals 12 residues. V trimming: 5 bases; J trimming: 5 bases; junction bases outside the gene matches: 2. The sequenced sample consisted of T cells isolated from PBMCs. The source is a human donor in good health. This sequence joins TRBV7-8 and TRBJ2-7; TRBD1 matches at 8 bases. In DNA form, the CDR3 reads TGTGCCAGCAGCCACAGGGGGAACGAGCAGTACTTC. Its translation is CASSHRGNEQYF.